Listed below are T cell receptor beta chains from one sample, sequenced in a study of blood T cell repertoires in COVID-19. The assay was immunoSEQ multiplex PCR, and TCRdb's table has in-frame clones only and misses some. Of fewer than 200,000 clones in the sample, 76% were seen once. Material: peripheral blood. Source of these receptors: a woman aged 50 to 60 with active or convalescent COVID-19. Each CDR3 is given with its conserved first and last residue. D genes are given only for firm matches. Size tells how often a clone was seen (once, few, many) or the class of an expanded clone, and some rows leave it out.

clone_size	cdr3_length	j_call	v_call	d_call	cdr3_aa	cdr3_nt
NA	18	TRBJ2-3	TRBV7-2	TRBD2	CASSLVSLAGGKTDTQYF	TGTGCCAGCAGCTTAGTGTCCCTAGCGGGGGGAAAAACAGATACGCAGTATTTT
few	17	TRBJ2-2	TRBV6-2/TRBV6-3	TRBD1	CASSSRTGGRDTGELFF	TGTGCCAGCAGTTCGAGGACAGGGGGCAGGGACACCGGGGAGCTGTTTTTT
NA	14	TRBJ2-2	TRBV9	NA	CASSALGPTGELFF	TGTGCCAGCAGCGCGCTAGGCCCCACCGGGGAGCTGTTTTTT
NA	14	TRBJ2-7	TRBV6-2/TRBV6-3	NA	CASSYGGARYEQYF	TGTGCCAGCAGTTATGGGGGGGCGAGGTACGAGCAGTACTTC
few	16	TRBJ2-4	TRBV9	TRBD2	CASSVEAGGLTNIQYF	TGTGCCAGCAGCGTAGAGGCGGGGGGGCTAACGAACATTCAGTACTTC
NA	16	TRBJ2-3	TRBV7-8	TRBD2	CASSSLAGLSSDTQYF	TGTGCCAGCAGCTCACTAGCGGGACTTTCGTCAGATACGCAGTATTTT
NA	14	TRBJ1-1	TRBV5-1	NA	CASSLGDSRTEAFF	TGCGCCAGCAGCTTAGGCGACAGCAGGACTGAAGCTTTCTTT
NA	11	TRBJ2-7	TRBV29-1	NA	CSFRVSYEQYF	TGCAGCTTCAGGGTGTCCTACGAGCAGTACTTC
NA	15	TRBJ2-4	TRBV7-8	NA	CASSRAGGNENIQYF	TGTGCCAGCAGCCGAGCCGGGGGTAACGAAAACATTCAGTACTTC
NA	14	TRBJ1-1	TRBV6-2/TRBV6-3	TRBD1	CASSSHRGLTEAFF	TGTGCCAGCAGTTCCCACAGGGGGCTCACTGAAGCTTTCTTT
NA	15	TRBJ1-4	TRBV15	TRBD1	CATSRGGQEGEKLFF	TGTGCCACCAGCAGAGGCGGACAGGAGGGGGAAAAACTGTTTTTT
NA	13	TRBJ1-5	TRBV7-9	NA	CASSATQRGPQHF	TGTGCCAGCAGCGCCACCCAACGGGGGCCCCAGCATTTT
NA	16	TRBJ1-3	TRBV6-1	NA	CASSEGGANSGNTIYF	TGTGCCAGCAGTGAAGGAGGAGCCAACTCTGGAAACACCATATATTTT
NA	12	TRBJ1-2	TRBV5-4	NA	CASSPRQDIVAF	TGTGCCAGCAGCCCTAGACAGGATATTGTCGCCTTC
NA	16	TRBJ2-3	TRBV19	TRBD1	CASSIGETGTPDTQYF	TGTGCCAGTAGTATAGGGGAGACAGGGACCCCCGATACGCAGTATTTT
NA	15	TRBJ1-5	TRBV18	NA	CASSPPFSGDQPQHF	TGTGCCAGCTCACCACCATTTTCGGGGGATCAGCCCCAGCATTTT
NA	14	TRBJ2-1	TRBV2	TRBD1	CASRGTGSYNEQFF	TGTGCCAGCAGGGGGACAGGGAGCTACAATGAGCAGTTCTTC
few	12	TRBJ2-7	TRBV6-5	NA	CASSYRTGEQYF	TGTGCCAGCAGTTACAGGACTGGCGAGCAGTACTTC
NA	14	TRBJ2-3	TRBV30	NA	CASPTRLGGDTQYF	TGTGCCTCCCCGACTAGGCTGGGGGGAGATACGCAGTATTTT
few	18	TRBJ2-6	TRBV28	NA	CASSFGLVGTSGANVLTF	TGTGCCAGCAGTTTCGGATTGGTGGGCACGTCTGGGGCCAACGTCCTGACTTTC
NA	14	TRBJ1-2	TRBV6-5	NA	CASSYSAVNYGYTF	TGTGCCAGCAGTTACTCGGCTGTGAACTATGGCTACACCTTC
NA	12	TRBJ1-2	TRBV19	NA	CASSIDRDGYTF	TGTGCCAGTAGTATAGACCGGGATGGCTACACCTTC
once	15	TRBJ2-3	TRBV7-3	TRBD2	CASSSTGTSGDTQYF	TGTGCCAGCAGCTCCACTGGGACTAGCGGAGATACGCAGTATTTT
NA	17	TRBJ2-3	TRBV27	TRBD2	CASSPRVTSGWADTQYF	TGTGCCAGCAGTCCAAGAGTGACTAGCGGATGGGCAGATACGCAGTATTTT
NA	15	TRBJ2-3	TRBV30	TRBD2	CAWSSIAGGPSTQYF	TGTGCCTGGAGCTCCATAGCGGGGGGGCCCTCTACGCAGTATTTT
NA	13	TRBJ1-1	TRBV30	NA	CAWSPQANTEAFF	TGTGCCTGGAGTCCCCAGGCGAACACTGAAGCTTTCTTT
NA	18	TRBJ1-4	TRBV20-1	TRBD1	CSASGFQGAGATNEKLFF	TGCAGTGCTAGTGGGTTTCAGGGGGCAGGGGCAACTAATGAAAAACTGTTTTTT
once	15	TRBJ2-5	TRBV6-2/TRBV6-3	NA	CASSRQETSQETQYF	TGTGCCAGCAGTCGACAGGAAACGTCCCAAGAGACCCAGTACTTC
NA	14	TRBJ1-3	TRBV30	NA	CAWRTGHSGNTIYF	TGTGCCTGGAGGACAGGCCACTCTGGAAACACCATATATTTT
NA	15	TRBJ2-2	TRBV18	NA	CASSPRRANTGELFF	TGTGCCAGCTCACCACGGCGGGCGAACACCGGGGAGCTGTTTTTT